This T cell receptor (beta chain) was captured by sequencing in a study of T cells in localized non-small cell lung cancer. Generated by immunoSEQ multiplex PCR, the TCRdb table keeps only in-frame clones and is missing some. The sample lists approximately 60,000 clones, about 90% occurring once. This CDR3 is 14 amino acids long. Trimming stripped 0 bases from V and 7 bases from J, with 13 bases between. Per germline, CDR1 MNHEY and CDR2 SVGAGI. The rearrangement joins TRBV6-5 to TRBJ2-7; a weak D match, TRBD2 (7 bases). The source of this sequence is a woman aged 40-69 years with stage I lung adenocarcinoma. The starting material was peripheral blood, obtained before any cancer treatment. CDR3 region: CASSYSRGRGEQYF. The CDR3 nucleotides read TGTGCCAGCAGTTACTCGAGGGGGAGGGGTGAGCAGTACTTC.